These 14 T cell receptor beta chains originate from one sample sequenced in a study of Ad26.COV2.S vaccination and SARS-CoV-2 variants. Indicated treatment: around 19 received Ad26.COV2.S at low or high dose, single or two shots; roughly 5 received placebo; per-sample allocation not given. Day 63 after the first injection of vaccine or placebo was the sampling time. Sequenced by immunoSEQ multiplex PCR; TCRdb stores in-frame clones only, minus some. The sample lists approximately 460,000 clones; 80% to 90% were seen once. The material was peripheral blood, obtained in a trial of Ad26.COV2.S vaccine versus placebo. The receptors were gathered from a person aged 18-60 years who received the Ad26.COV2.S COVID-19 vaccine or a placebo.

The chain uses TRBV6-6 and TRBJ1-5; 8 bases line up with TRBD1. V lost 6 bases to trimming and J lost 6 bases; unmatched junction nucleotides: 7. Germline lookup yields CDR1 MNHNY and CDR2 SVGAGI (reference sequence). This CDR3 has 14 residues. The CDR3, as DNA: TGTGCCAGCAGCAGCCTCAGGGGGCCTCAGCCCCAGCATTTT. This translates into CASSSLRGPQPQHF.

V and J are TRBV24-1 and TRBJ2-3; 8 bases align to TRBD2. V dropped 0 bases and J dropped 3; count of bases not matched to a gene: 4. This CDR3 is built from 16 residues. Germline values: CDR1 KGHDR, CDR2 SFDVKD. The CDR3: CATSDLNGRDTDTQYF. The CDR3 nucleotides are TGTGCCACCAGTGATTTGAACGGGAGGGATACAGATACGCAGTATTTT.

The chain is built from TRBV5-4 and TRBJ2-1; 8 bases are a match to TRBD2. Germline-derived CDR1 and CDR2 are SGHNT and YYREEE (reference sequence). The trim removed 0 bases at V and 0 bases at J, leaving 2 bases unmatched. This CDR3 has 16 residues. In DNA form, the CDR3 reads TGTGCCAGCAGCTTGGCCGGGGGGGCCTCCTACAATGAGCAGTTCTTC. Its translation is CASSLAGGASYNEQFF. The entire variable domain, with the rest obtained from reference TRBV5-4 and TRBJ2-1, is as follows: ETGVTQSPTHLIKTRGQQVTLRCSSQSGHNTVSWYQQALGQGPQFIFQYYREEENGRGNFPPRFSGLQFPNYSSELNVNALELDDSALYLCASSLAGGASYNEQFFGPGTRLTVL.

The chain carries TRBV7-3 and TRBJ2-7; 14 bases map to TRBD2. CDR1 SGHTA and CDR2 FQGTGA come from the germline V gene. This CDR3 is 18 amino acids long. Trimming removed 5 bases from V and 5 bases from J; junction bases left unmatched: 14. CDR3 DNA: TGTGCCAGCAGCCCTCACCCGGGACTAGCGGGAGATCGGGACGAGCAGTACTTC. Protein product: CASSPHPGLAGDRDEQYF.

The chain links TRBV28 to TRBJ2-1; D is perhaps TRBD2 (6 bases). Trimming took off 3 bases at V and 4 bases at J, with 16 bases between the two ends. Germline V CDR1 and CDR2: MDHEN, SYDVKM. The CDR3 length is 16 residues. Here the CDR3 DNA reads TGTGCCAGCAGTTTTCGAGGGAAGGGAGGTTACAATGAGCAGTTCTTC. Encoded protein: CASSFRGKGGYNEQFF.

This chain uses TRBV28 with TRBJ1-1; D gene uncertain. This CDR3 is 13 amino acids long. Trimming removed 5 bases from V and 3 bases from J, with 10 bases in between. Germline CDR1 MDHEN, CDR2 SYDVKM. The chain's CDR3 is CASSLTVYTEAFF. In DNA form, the CDR3 reads TGTGCCAGCAGTCTCACAGTTTACACTGAAGCTTTCTTT.

For the CDR3, the DNA is TGTGCCAGCAGGCCGTGGACAGGGGGGGACTATGGCTACACCTTC. Translating gives CASRPWTGGDYGYTF. This sequence joins TRBV5-6 and TRBJ1-2; 10 nucleotides line up with TRBD1. Germline lookup yields CDR1 SGHDT and CDR2 YYEEEE. This CDR3 region has 15 residues. V was pared by 5 bases and J by 3 bases, with 7 bases of the junction left unmatched.

This clone appeared a single time. V gene TRBV3-1 (or the pseudogene TRBV3-2) combines with J gene TRBJ2-3; 10 nucleotides align to TRBD2. The V gene's germline CDR1 is LGHDT and CDR2 YNNKEL (reference sequence). The CDR3 is 17 amino acids. V gave up 4 bases and J gave up 4 bases; unmatched junction bases: 11. CDR3 nucleotides: TGTGCCAGCAGCCTGCTTCTTGGGACTAGCGTTGCAGATACGCAGTATTTT. This translates into CASSLLLGTSVADTQYF.

The chain recombines TRBV12-3 or TRBV12-4 with TRBJ2-7; no firm D call. The germline V and J ends were trimmed by 3 bases and 4 bases, with 10 bases remaining between them. The CDR3 extends over 13 amino acids. CDR3 sequence: CASSLATDYEQYF. For the CDR3, the DNA is TGTGCCAGCAGTTTGGCGACGGATTACGAGCAGTACTTC.

The chain combines TRBV15 with TRBJ2-1; a weak D match, TRBD2 (6 bases). The V gene's germline CDR1 is LNHNV and CDR2 YYDKDF (reference sequence). The CDR3 length is 14 residues. V was clipped by 7 bases and J by 2 bases, with 12 bases between them. The CDR3 bases are TGTGCCACCACGGAGGGAGGACCCTACAATGAGCAGTTCTTC. This translates into CATTEGGPYNEQFF.

This clone was detected only once. The CDR3 sequence: CASSPPSIAGGYNEQFF. The CDR3 nucleotides are TGTGCCAGCTCACCACCGTCGATAGCGGGGGGTTACAATGAGCAGTTCTTC. The V call is TRBV18, the J call TRBJ2-1; 10 bases agree with TRBD2. Trimming at V came to 0 bases and at J to 4 bases, leaving 6 bases not matched to a gene. Germline V gene lookup returns CDR1 KGHSH and CDR2 LQKENI. The CDR3 runs 17 residues.

The genes are TRBV9 and TRBJ2-5; TRBD2 aligns across 7 bases. The J segment lost 9 bases and the V segment lost 0 bases, leaving 8 bases of the junction unmatched. This CDR3 spans 14 amino acids. Germline V gives CDR1 SGDLS, CDR2 YYNGEE. The CDR3 is CASSVDPSGVAQYF. As DNA, the CDR3 is TGTGCCAGCAGCGTAGACCCTAGCGGTGTGGCCCAGTACTTC. Full variable domain (missing parts from reference TRBV9 and TRBJ2-5): DSGVTQTPKHLITATGQRVTLRCSPRSGDLSVYWYQQSLDQGLQFLIQYYNGEERAKGNILERFSAQQFPDLHSELNLSSLELGDSALYFCASSVDPSGVAQYFGPGTRLLVL.

The rearrangement links TRBV3-1 (or the pseudogene TRBV3-2) to TRBJ2-2; D ambiguous. The CDR3 has 15 residues. V was shortened by 1 base and J by 6 bases, with 12 bases between the two germline ends. Germline lookup yields CDR1 LGHDT and CDR2 YNNKEL (reference sequence). Here the CDR3 reads CASSQVSPGSGELFF. Here the CDR3 DNA reads TGTGCCAGCAGCCAAGTGTCCCCTGGGTCCGGGGAGCTGTTTTTT.

The V call is TRBV19, the J call TRBJ1-1; D might be TRBD1 (5 bases). In germline, CDR1 is LNHDA, CDR2 SQIVND (reference sequence). Trimming removed 4 bases at V and 2 bases at J, with 17 bases between. The CDR3 extends over 16 amino acids. CDR3 amino acids: CASSKRTTVPNTEAFF. CDR3 coding DNA: TGTGCCAGTAGTAAACGAACGACAGTTCCCAACACTGAAGCTTTCTTT.